This is a list of T cell receptor beta chains from one sample in a study of blood T cell repertoires in COVID-19. Sequencing used immunoSEQ multiplex PCR; TCRdb keeps in-frame clones, though not all of them. Among 95,000 to 120,000 clones listed, more than 65% were seen once. Material for sequencing was peripheral blood. Source of these receptors: a man aged 50 to 60 with acute or convalescent COVID-19. Both conserved end residues are part of each CDR3. The D gene is left open where the match is weak. Size is stated for part of the rows, as once, few or many counts, or as a class when the clone is expanded.

D gene	J gene	clone size	V gene	CDR3 protein	CDR3 DNA
NA	TRBJ2-2	few	TRBV30	CAWSYGGNTGELFF	TGTGCCTGGAGTTACGGGGGGAACACCGGGGAGCTGTTTTTT
NA	TRBJ2-3	many	TRBV3-1/TRBV3-2	CASSPDFLGSSTDTQYF	TGTGCCAGCAGCCCAGACTTTTTGGGCTCTAGCACAGATACGCAGTATTTT
NA	TRBJ2-1	NA	TRBV6-5	CASSRSGLGEQFF	TGTGCCAGCAGTCGCTCAGGATTGGGTGAGCAGTTCTTC
TRBD1	TRBJ1-6	NA	TRBV27	CASSLSGPGGTGGSPLHF	TGTGCCAGCAGTTTATCGGGCCCAGGGGGGACAGGTGGTTCACCCCTCCACTTT
NA	TRBJ1-1	NA	TRBV9	CASSVQTIQGNTEAFF	TGTGCCAGCAGCGTACAGACCATCCAGGGGAACACTGAAGCTTTCTTT
TRBD2	TRBJ2-1	NA	TRBV3-1/TRBV3-2	CASSQDISGGLSSYNEQFF	TGTGCCAGCAGCCAAGATATTAGCGGGGGTCTTAGCTCCTACAATGAGCAGTTCTTC
TRBD1	TRBJ1-2	NA	TRBV30	CAWSEGQGNYGYTF	TGTGCCTGGAGCGAGGGACAGGGGAACTATGGCTACACCTTC
NA	TRBJ1-3	NA	TRBV10-3	CAISEAGDGNTIYF	TGTGCCATCAGTGAGGCAGGGGATGGAAACACCATATATTTT
TRBD1	TRBJ1-1	NA	TRBV7-2	CASSDFRQGAAEAFF	TGTGCCAGCAGCGACTTTCGACAGGGGGCGGCTGAAGCTTTCTTT
NA	TRBJ1-2	NA	TRBV15	CATSSGGGARNYGYTF	TGTGCCACCAGCAGTGGGGGGGGCGCCAGGAACTATGGCTACACCTTC
NA	TRBJ1-1	NA	TRBV2	CASGGLKAFF	TGTGCCAGCGGGGGGTTAAAAGCTTTCTTT
NA	TRBJ1-2	NA	TRBV24-1	CATSDPSANYGYTF	TGTGCCACCAGTGATCCCTCCGCTAACTATGGCTACACCTTC
NA	TRBJ1-5	NA	TRBV28	CASSLVLVSNQPQHF	TGTGCCAGCAGTTTAGTCCTAGTTAGCAATCAGCCCCAGCATTTT
TRBD1	TRBJ2-7	NA	TRBV19	CASSSPQGTGTYEQYF	TGTGCCAGTAGTTCGCCCCAGGGGACAGGGACCTACGAGCAGTACTTC
NA	TRBJ1-6	NA	TRBV15	CATSRDRVGSPLHF	TGTGCCACCAGCAGAGACAGGGTTGGGTCACCCCTCCACTTT
NA	TRBJ2-7	NA	TRBV28	CASRLRRGEQYF	TGTGCCAGCAGACTTCGACGAGGGGAGCAGTACTTC
TRBD2	TRBJ2-3	NA	TRBV6-6	CASSQGAGGRDTQYF	TGTGCCAGCAGCCAAGGGGCGGGGGGAAGAGATACGCAGTATTTT
NA	TRBJ1-5	NA	TRBV19	CASSISDTYNQPQHF	TGTGCCAGTAGTATATCGGACACGTACAATCAGCCCCAGCATTTT
NA	TRBJ2-1	NA	TRBV10-1	CASSERAGVRSYNEQFF	TGCGCCAGCAGTGAGCGGGCCGGGGTAAGGTCCTACAATGAGCAGTTCTTC
TRBD1	TRBJ2-7	NA	TRBV5-1	CASNTGTGGAEEQYF	TGCGCCAGCAACACCGGGACAGGGGGCGCGGAAGAGCAGTACTTC
NA	TRBJ1-1	NA	TRBV7-2	CASSLMRQNTEAFF	TGTGCCAGCAGCTTAATGAGACAGAACACTGAAGCTTTCTTT
NA	TRBJ2-3	NA	TRBV7-9	CASSLTGSTDTQYF	TGTGCCAGCAGCTTAACAGGGAGCACAGATACGCAGTATTTT
NA	TRBJ1-5	NA	TRBV6-1	CASSEGQSYQPQHF	TGTGCCAGCAGTGAAGGTCAGTCTTATCAGCCCCAGCATTTT
TRBD1	TRBJ2-1	NA	TRBV10-1	CASSLGTGAYNEQFF	TGCGCCAGCAGTTTGGGGACAGGGGCTTACAATGAGCAGTTCTTC
NA	TRBJ2-3	NA	TRBV12-5	CASGLPTGTDTQYF	TGTGCTAGTGGTCTCCCGACAGGCACAGATACGCAGTATTTT
TRBD2	TRBJ2-5	NA	TRBV7-2	CASSSSSSGGPQETQYF	TGTGCCAGCAGCTCCTCCTCTAGCGGGGGCCCCCAAGAGACCCAGTACTTC
TRBD1	TRBJ2-1	NA	TRBV5-1	CASSLGRGNNEQFF	TGCGCCAGCAGCTTGGGCAGGGGGAACAATGAGCAGTTCTTC
NA	TRBJ1-2	NA	TRBV18	CASSPGGGYGYTF	TGTGCCAGCTCACCAGGGGGAGGCTATGGCTACACCTTC
TRBD2	TRBJ2-1	NA	TRBV4-2	CASSPLGGGLYNEQFF	TGTGCCAGCAGCCCTCTCGGCGGGGGGCTCTACAATGAGCAGTTCTTC
TRBD2	TRBJ2-1	once	TRBV7-3	CASSRSGGNLNEQFF	TGTGCCAGCAGCCGTAGCGGGGGGAATCTCAATGAGCAGTTCTTC
NA	TRBJ1-5	NA	TRBV24-1	CATSKEGPNQPQHF	TGTGCCACCAGTAAGGAGGGGCCTAATCAGCCCCAGCATTTT
NA	TRBJ1-2	NA	TRBV7-9	CASSLATGTNYGYTF	TGTGCCAGCAGCTTGGCAACAGGTACTAACTATGGCTACACCTTC
NA	TRBJ2-2	few	TRBV29-1	CSVEGTRPGELFF	TGCAGCGTTGAGGGGACTCGGCCCGGGGAGCTGTTTTTT
TRBD1	TRBJ1-2	NA	TRBV6-5	CAIFTRTGGLNGYTF	TGTGCCATCTTTACTCGTACAGGGGGTTTAAATGGCTACACCTTC
TRBD1	TRBJ2-3	once	TRBV18	CASSQGQSSTDTQYF	TGTGCCAGCTCACAGGGACAGAGTTCCACAGATACGCAGTATTTT
TRBD1	TRBJ1-2	NA	TRBV5-1	CASSLTGGRDSYGYTF	TGCGCCAGCAGCTTAACAGGGGGCCGCGATAGCTATGGCTACACCTTC
TRBD1	TRBJ2-5	NA	TRBV5-1	CASSLGVQGGETQYF	TGCGCCAGCAGCTTAGGCGTACAGGGGGGCGAGACCCAGTACTTC
NA	TRBJ1-4	NA	TRBV5-1	CASSGKDSTTNEKLFF	TGCGCCAGCAGCGGGAAGGACAGCACAACTAATGAAAAACTGTTTTTT
TRBD1	TRBJ1-2	NA	TRBV30	CAWSTRTGGHYGYTF	TGTGCCTGGAGTACCCGGACAGGGGGCCACTATGGCTACACCTTC
TRBD2	TRBJ2-1	NA	TRBV19	CASRASVAGAYNEQFF	TGTGCCAGTAGAGCAAGCGTAGCGGGGGCTTACAATGAGCAGTTCTTC
TRBD2	TRBJ2-1	once	TRBV7-3	CASSLSFGTSAKQFF	TGTGCCAGCAGCTTAAGTTTCGGAACTAGCGCAAAGCAGTTCTTC